The T cell receptor (beta chain) described here comes from a study of neurological immune-mediated disorders. In TCRdb, the 5' RACE reads were re-called with MiXCR into one record per CDR3 protein. The sample has approximately 32,000 distinct CDR3 sequences, roughly 7% seen once; the top ten hold about 4%. By its share, this clonotype is medium-sized. The sequencing input was PBMCs. This receptor was taken from a woman in her thirties or forties in good health.

For the CDR3, the DNA is TGCGCCAGCAGCTTGGAGAGGGGGAATGAAAAACTGTTTTTT. Its translation: CASSLERGNEKLFF. The J gene is TRBJ1-4, the V gene TRBV5-1, with D possibly TRBD1 on 6 matching bases. This CDR3 spans 14 amino acids. V lost 0 bases to trimming and J lost 5 bases, with 8 bases between them. The germline V gene encodes CDR1 SGHRS and CDR2 YFSETQ.